This entry lists 2 T cell receptor beta chains sequenced from one sample in a study of identical twins (dated by TCRdb to 2016 to 2017). Library construction relied on 5' RACE. The reads were generated on an Illumina HiSeq 2000. The raw public data were reprocessed by TCRdb itself: fastp quality trimming at Q25, MiXCR clonotype calling, in-frame beta chains only. Identical CDR3 protein sequences are pooled into one entry, listed with their most common genes and DNA. Within this sample are about 530,000 distinct CDR3 sequences, with approximately 16% of them counted one time only. The biggest ten clones account for roughly 0.43% of the sample. The sample was also linked to a second study, of yellow fever vaccine responses in identical twins.

The source material was CD4+ T cells sorted from blood. The source is a woman between 18 and 29 years old in good health.

V is TRBV7-9 and J is TRBJ2-5; D ambiguous. Trimming took off 7 bases at V and 2 bases at J, with 5 bases between the two ends. The CDR3 extends over 11 amino acids. Germline CDR1 and CDR2: SEHNR and FQNEAQ (reference sequence). CDR3 sequence: CASMVQETQYF. Here the CDR3 DNA reads TGTGCCAGCATGGTGCAAGAGACCCAGTACTTC.

This clonotype was picked up a small number of times. V is TRBV3-1 and J is TRBJ2-5; tentative D call: TRBD2 (6 bases). The germline V gene has CDR1 LGHDT and CDR2 YNNKEL (reference sequence). Trimming stripped 5 bases from V and 2 bases from J, with 12 bases between. The CDR3 covers 14 residues. CDR3: CASSERRAQETQYF. The CDR3 region has the DNA TGTGCCAGCAGCGAAAGGAGGGCACAAGAGACCCAGTACTTC.